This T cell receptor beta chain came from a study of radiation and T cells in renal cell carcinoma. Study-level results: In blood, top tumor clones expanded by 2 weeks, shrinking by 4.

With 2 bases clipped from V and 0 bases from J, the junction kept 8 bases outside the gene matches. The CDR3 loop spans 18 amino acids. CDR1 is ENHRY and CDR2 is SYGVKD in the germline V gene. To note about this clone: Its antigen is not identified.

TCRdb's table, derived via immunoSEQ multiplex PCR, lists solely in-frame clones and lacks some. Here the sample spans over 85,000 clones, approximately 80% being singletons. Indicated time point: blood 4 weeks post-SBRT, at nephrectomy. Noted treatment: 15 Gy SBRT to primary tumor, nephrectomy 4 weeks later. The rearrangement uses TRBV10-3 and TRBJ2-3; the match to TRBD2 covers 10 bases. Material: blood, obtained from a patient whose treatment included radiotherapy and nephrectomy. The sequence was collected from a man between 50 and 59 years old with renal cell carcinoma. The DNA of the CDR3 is TGTGCCATCAGTGAGACCCTACTAGCGGGGACTAGCACAGATACGCAGTATTTT. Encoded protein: CAISETLLAGTSTDTQYF.